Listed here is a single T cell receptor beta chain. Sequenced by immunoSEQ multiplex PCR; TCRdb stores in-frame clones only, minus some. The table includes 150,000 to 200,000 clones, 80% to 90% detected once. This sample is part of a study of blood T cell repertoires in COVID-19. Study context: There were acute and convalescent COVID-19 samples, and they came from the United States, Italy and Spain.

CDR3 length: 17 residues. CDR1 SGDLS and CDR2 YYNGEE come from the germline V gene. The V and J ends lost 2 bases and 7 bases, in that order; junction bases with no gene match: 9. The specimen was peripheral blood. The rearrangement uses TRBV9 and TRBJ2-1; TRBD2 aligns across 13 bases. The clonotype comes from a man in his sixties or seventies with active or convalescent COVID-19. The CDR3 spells CASSVSGLAGRTNEQFF. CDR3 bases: TGTGCCAGCAGCGTCTCGGGACTAGCGGGGCGTACTAATGAGCAGTTCTTC.